The clone carrying this TCR beta chain occurred many times. Its antigen remains unknown. There are 14 residues in the CDR3. The V and J ends lost 5 bases and 4 bases respectively, with 14 bases between them. Germline V CDR1 and CDR2: SGHTA, FQGNSA. Each CDR3 protein gets one entry after TCRdb re-called the reads with MiXCR. The data show under 95,000 distinct CDR3 sequences, 4% seen once. These data belong to a study of T cell repertoires in cytomegalovirus infection. The wider study: Matching HLA type, along with CMV infection, was indicated by public TCR beta signatures. Overall study results and limits: The study identified carriers of CMV plus the relevant HLA from cumulative public TCR beta family frequency. Dominating the ex vivo response were HLA-C-restricted CMV-specific TCR beta clonotypes.

This chain uses TRBV7-2 with TRBJ2-5; maybe TRBD1 (8 bases). This clonotype was obtained from a human donor in good health (CMV status not recorded). Some clones in this sample may be carry-over from other donors' samples. The source material was PBMCs. The CDR3 bases are TGTGCCAGCAGCCCAAACAGGGGGGGAGAGACCCAGTACTTC. Its translation is CASSPNRGGETQYF.